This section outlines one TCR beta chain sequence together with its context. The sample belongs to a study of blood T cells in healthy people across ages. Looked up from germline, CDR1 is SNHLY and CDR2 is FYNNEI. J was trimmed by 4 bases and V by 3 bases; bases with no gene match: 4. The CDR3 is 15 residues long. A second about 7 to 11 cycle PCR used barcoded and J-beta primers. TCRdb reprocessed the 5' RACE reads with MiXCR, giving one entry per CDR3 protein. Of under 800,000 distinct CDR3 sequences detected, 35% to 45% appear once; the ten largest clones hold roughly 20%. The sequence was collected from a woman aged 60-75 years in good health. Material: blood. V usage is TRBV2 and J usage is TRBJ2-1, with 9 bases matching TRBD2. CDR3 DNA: TGTGCCAGCAGTGATTTACTAGCGGGTTACAATGAGCAGTTCTTC. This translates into CASSDLLAGYNEQFF.